This is a list of T cell receptor beta chains from one sample in a study of Graves' ophthalmopathy and Graves' hyperthyroidism. TCRdb redid the calling of the multiplex PCR reads with MiXCR, one entry per CDR3 protein. The sample lists about 620,000 distinct CDR3 sequences, 22% occurring once. What was sequenced was peripheral blood. The source of these receptors is a woman younger than 30 with stable Graves' hyperthyroidism. Some clones in this sample may be carry-over from other donors' samples. Each CDR3 is given with its conserved first and last residue. A D gene is named only where the DNA matches it firmly. Rows may omit the clone size; those that give it use once, few, many or a size class.

cdr3_length | j_call | v_call | d_call | clone_size | cdr3_aa | cdr3_nt
15 | TRBJ2-5 | TRBV7-9 | TRBD2 | many | CASSLERGRGETQYF | TGTGCCAGCAGCTTAGAGCGGGGTAGAGGGGAGACCCAGTACTTC
19 | TRBJ2-7 | TRBV20-1 | TRBD1 | many | CSARDKGRGYETWRYEQYF | TGCAGTGCTAGAGATAAAGGCAGGGGGTACGAGACTTGGCGCTACGAGCAGTACTTC
14 | TRBJ2-5 | TRBV4-1 | NA | NA | CASSQDPAQETQYF | TGCGCCAGCAGCCAAGATCCAGCTCAAGAGACCCAGTACTTC
16 | TRBJ1-1 | TRBV6-5 | NA | NA | CASSYPAGRDGHEAFF | TGTGCCAGCAGTTACCCAGCCGGCAGGGATGGGCATGAAGCTTTCTTT
17 | TRBJ2-7 | TRBV6-1 | NA | NA | CASSINWGGTVSYEQYF | TGTGCCAGCAGTATCAATTGGGGCGGGACTGTCTCCTACGAGCAGTACTTC
15 | TRBJ2-5 | TRBV6-6 | TRBD2 | many | CASSQTSGAGETQYF | TGTGCCAGCAGCCAGACTAGCGGGGCGGGGGAGACCCAGTACTTC
18 | TRBJ2-2 | TRBV6-2/TRBV6-3 | TRBD2 | many | CASSYSGSGGRIAGELFF | TGTGCCAGCAGTTACTCCGGGTCGGGAGGGAGGATCGCCGGGGAGCTGTTTTTT
15 | TRBJ2-7 | TRBV7-6 | TRBD2 | many | CASSTGLAGGLEQYF | TGTGCCAGCAGCACGGGACTAGCGGGAGGGCTTGAGCAGTACTTC
14 | TRBJ1-1 | TRBV12-3/TRBV12-4 | NA | NA | CASILLREDTEAFF | TGTGCCAGCATTCTACTCAGGGAAGACACTGAAGCTTTCTTT
14 | TRBJ2-7 | TRBV12-3/TRBV12-4 | NA | NA | CASSPESRTYEQYF | TGTGCCAGCAGTCCCGAGTCGCGGACCTACGAGCAGTACTTC
14 | TRBJ2-5 | TRBV7-2 | NA | few | CASSLGARGETQYF | TGTGCCAGCAGCTTAGGGGCTCGGGGAGAGACCCAGTACTTC
13 | TRBJ1-2 | TRBV20-1 | TRBD1 | NA | CSRKVKGQGGYTF | TGCAGTAGGAAAGTAAAGGGACAGGGAGGCTACACCTTC
16 | TRBJ1-6 | TRBV20-1 | NA | many | CSAAPVGGRYNSPLHF | TGCAGTGCCGCCCCGGTGGGGGGCAGATATAATTCACCCCTCCACTTT
12 | TRBJ1-2 | TRBV12-3/TRBV12-4 | NA | many | CASSFADYGYTF | TGTGCCAGCAGTTTCGCAGACTATGGCTACACCTTC
15 | TRBJ1-1 | TRBV6-5 | TRBD1 | NA | CASSYARQGSAEAFF | TGTGCCAGCAGTTACGCTCGACAGGGGAGCGCTGAAGCTTTCTTT
14 | TRBJ2-7 | TRBV28 | TRBD1 | many | CASSLAGGHDEQYF | TGTGCCAGCAGCCTTGCAGGGGGCCATGACGAGCAGTACTTC
13 | TRBJ1-2 | TRBV28 | NA | NA | CASLVSGASGYTF | TGTGCCAGCCTTGTGAGTGGAGCCAGCGGCTACACCTTC
17 | TRBJ1-2 | TRBV6-1 | TRBD1 | few | CASRDLLAQGINYGYTF | TGTGCCAGCAGGGATCTACTGGCACAGGGGATTAACTATGGCTACACCTTC